This TCR beta chain appears in the sequencing data of a study of blood T cell repertoires in COVID-19. Study-wide background: Both acute and convalescent COVID-19 samples were obtained from the United States, Italy and Spain.

The protocol was immunoSEQ multiplex PCR, while the TCRdb copy is restricted to in-frame clones and leaves out a portion. The sample records about 91,000 clones, about 80% being singletons. V was pared by 7 bases and J by 2 bases, with 12 bases between. Looked up from germline, CDR1 is SNHLY and CDR2 is FYNNEI. This CDR3 is 13 amino acids long. The chain carries TRBV2 and TRBJ2-7; the D gene is possibly TRBD1 (6 bases). Material for sequencing was peripheral blood. The receptor's source is a man aged 70-80 years with acute or convalescent COVID-19. CDR3 sequence: CASKLDSPYEQYF. CDR3 coding DNA: TGTGCCAGCAAGCTGGACAGCCCCTACGAGCAGTACTTC.